These 22 T cell receptor beta chains came from one sample sequenced in a study of control samples from healthy donors and cancer patients. Sequencing used immunoSEQ multiplex PCR; TCRdb keeps in-frame clones, though not all of them. Found here are about 130,000 clones, about nine tenths of them singletons; the top ten hold roughly 2.1%. The sample comprised blood. The source is a woman between 45 and 60 years old in good health.

This chain uses TRBV5-1 with TRBJ1-2, with D possibly being TRBD1 (5 bases). The length of the CDR3 is 16 residues. V was trimmed by 4 bases and J by 5 bases, leaving 21 bases between them. CDR1 and CDR2 (germline): SGHRS, YFSETQ. CDR3 bases: TGCGCCAGCAGCCCGGGGGGGGGACCCAGCGGTTATGGCTACACCTTC. Translation: CASSPGGGPSGYGYTF.

The chain couples TRBV11-2 to TRBJ2-5, with TRBD1 matching over 8 bases. J was trimmed by 4 bases and V by 6 bases; bases with no gene match: 7. The CDR3 runs to 14 residues. Germline CDR1 reads SGHAT; CDR2 reads FQNNGV. This CDR3 reads CASRGQGLPETQYF. The CDR3 DNA is TGTGCCAGCAGAGGACAGGGATTACCAGAGACCCAGTACTTC.

This clone was seen a single time. The rearrangement joins TRBV5-1 to TRBJ2-1; 12 bases match TRBD2. The CDR3 runs 15 residues. Unmatched junction bases numbered 9, after V lost 7 bases and J lost 7 bases. Germline V gene data show CDR1 as SGHRS and CDR2 as YFSETQ. The CDR3 DNA is TGCGCCAGCCACCTAGCGGGAGGGCCTGGGAATGAGCAGTTCTTC. Residues: CASHLAGGPGNEQFF.

The chain combines TRBV7-9 with TRBJ2-7; perhaps D is TRBD1 or TRBD2 (5 bases each). The CDR3 is 17 residues long. With 1 base removed from V and 2 bases from J, the gap between germline ends came to 18 bases. Germline V gives CDR1 SEHNR, CDR2 FQNEAQ (reference sequence). CDR3 loop: CASSLVDGERGTYEQYF. CDR3 DNA: TGTGCCAGCAGCTTAGTCGACGGAGAGAGGGGAACCTACGAGCAGTACTTC. Full variable domain (rest looked up from reference TRBV7-9 and TRBJ2-7): DTGVSQNPRHKITKRGQNVTFRCDPISEHNRLYWYRQTLGQGPEFLTYFQNEAQLEKSRLLSDRFSAERPKGSFSTLEIQRTEQGDSAMYLCASSLVDGERGTYEQYFGPGTRLTVT.

The V gene is TRBV14, the J gene TRBJ2-1; 10 bases line up with TRBD2. Trimming cost V 7 bases and J 7 bases; bases outside gene matches: 10. The V gene's germline CDR1 is SGHDN and CDR2 FVKESK. The CDR3 spans 15 residues. In DNA form, the CDR3 reads TGTGCCAGCACGAGGACTAGCGGTGGGGGGAATGAGCAGTTCTTC. Its protein product is CASTRTSGGGNEQFF.

The chain joins TRBV5-1 to TRBJ1-4; TRBD1 matches 7 bases. The CDR3 consists of 14 residues. J was trimmed by 4 bases and V by 2 bases; bases with no gene match: 2. The germline gives CDR1 SGHRS, CDR2 YFSETQ. The CDR3 DNA reads as TGCGCCAGCAGCTTACAGGGGTTTAATGAAAAACTGTTTTTT. Translating gives CASSLQGFNEKLFF.

This chain connects TRBV6-5 to TRBJ2-7; the match to TRBD1 covers 10 bases. J gave up 1 base and V 8 bases, and 8 bases lay outside the gene matches. CDR3 length: 15 residues. Looked up from germline, CDR1 is MNHEY and CDR2 is SVGAGI. This CDR3 reads CASWGQGLPSYEQYF. The CDR3 DNA is TGTGCCAGCTGGGGACAGGGGCTCCCGTCCTACGAGCAGTACTTC.

The J gene is TRBJ1-5, the V gene TRBV24-1, with a weak D call TRBD1 (5 bases). Trimming removed 3 bases from V and 7 bases from J, with 9 bases in between. This CDR3 contains 13 residues. Germline V gives CDR1 KGHDR, CDR2 SFDVKD. The CDR3 DNA follows: TGTGCCACCAGTGATGGGGGAGAGCAGCCCCAGCATTTT. Its protein product is CATSDGGEQPQHF.

This clone appeared once. The V call is TRBV19, the J call TRBJ1-2, with D unclear. CDR3 length: 13 residues. Looked up from germline, CDR1 is LNHDA and CDR2 is SQIVND (reference sequence). Trimming stripped 7 bases from V and 8 bases from J, with 17 bases between. CDR3 nucleotides: TGTGCCAGTACCGCTGATAAGGTCCGGGGCTACACCTTC. Amino acid sequence: CASTADKVRGYTF. Using reference TRBV19 and TRBJ1-2 for the parts outside the CDR3, the full variable domain is DGGITQSPKYLFRKEGQNVTLSCEQNLNHDAMYWYRQDPGQGLRLIYYSQIVNDFQKGDIAEGYSVSREKKESFPLTVTSAQKNPTAFYLCASTADKVRGYTFGSGTRLTVV.

This chain uses TRBV19 with TRBJ1-1; TRBD1 is a possible D gene (5 bases). The CDR3 is 14 amino acids. Germline V lookup: CDR1 LNHDA, CDR2 SQIVND (reference sequence). Between the trimmed V and J ends, which lost 4 bases and 4 bases, there was a span of 13 bases. The CDR3 region has the DNA TGTGCCAGTAGTACTCGGGACCCCAGCACTGAAGCTTTCTTT. Encoded protein: CASSTRDPSTEAFF.

V is TRBV18 and J is TRBJ2-5; 8 nucleotides match TRBD1. With 3 bases clipped from V and 9 bases from J, the junction kept 6 bases outside the gene matches. The CDR3 extends over 13 amino acids. Germline values: CDR1 KGHSH, CDR2 LQKENI. The CDR3 here is CASSPDPQGAQYF. CDR3 coding DNA: TGTGCCAGCTCACCGGACCCACAGGGGGCCCAGTACTTC. Full variable domain (outside the CDR3, taken from reference TRBV18 and TRBJ2-5): NAGVMQNPRHLVRRRGQEARLRCSPMKGHSHVYWYRQLPEEGLKFMVYLQKENIIDESGMPKERFSAEFPKEGPSILRIQQVVRGDSAAYFCASSPDPQGAQYFGPGTRLLVL.

The chain is built from TRBV5-4 and TRBJ1-1, with D possibly being TRBD1 (6 bases). Trimming stripped 3 bases from V and 1 base from J, with 10 bases between. The CDR3 runs 14 residues. CDR1 and CDR2 (germline): SGHNT, YYREEE (reference sequence). The CDR3 region has the DNA TGTGCCAGCAGCTCTTTAGGGGGGAACACTGAAGCTTTCTTT. Amino acids: CASSSLGGNTEAFF.

J is TRBJ1-2 and V is TRBV6-6, with D maybe TRBD1 (5 bases). The CDR3 runs 15 residues. V was shortened by 5 bases and J by 8 bases, with 21 bases between the two germline ends. Germline V gene sequence: CDR1 MNHNY, CDR2 SVGAGI (reference sequence). CDR3 residues: CASSPPRGEGKGYTF. Here the CDR3 DNA reads TGTGCCAGCAGTCCTCCCCGGGGAGAGGGGAAAGGCTACACCTTC.

The rearrangement uses TRBV3-1 (or the pseudogene TRBV3-2) and TRBJ1-5; D is uncertain. The CDR3 contains 16 residues. V was shortened by 2 bases and J by 6 bases, with 17 bases between the two germline ends. Germline assignment: CDR1 LGHDT and CDR2 YNNKEL (reference sequence). The CDR3 DNA reads TGTGCCAGCAGCCAACCTACCCGTCGACTCGCTCAGCCCCAGCATTTT. Residues: CASSQPTRRLAQPQHF.

This clone was observed a handful of times. The chain uses TRBV20-1 and TRBJ2-7; D is unclear. Germline V lookup: CDR1 DFQATT, CDR2 SNEGSKA (reference sequence). The V and J ends lost 4 bases and 4 bases respectively, with 5 bases between them. The CDR3 has 10 amino acids. Written as DNA, the CDR3 is TGCAGTGCTATCCTGTACGAGCAGTACTTC. Its translation: CSAILYEQYF.

The chain combines TRBV27 with TRBJ1-6; weak D call: TRBD1 (6 bases). V was cut by 5 bases and J by 10 bases, with 15 bases left in between. CDR1 and CDR2 from the germline V gene are MNHEY and SMNVEV (reference sequence). CDR3 length: 14 amino acids. CDR3 in DNA: TGTGCCAGCAGTCCCCGCAGGGGAAAGTCACCCCTCCACTTT. Its translation: CASSPRRGKSPLHF.

This clone appeared once. The gene calls are TRBV9 and TRBJ2-3; 10 positions agree with TRBD2. The CDR3 has 18 amino acids. Germline loops: CDR1 SGDLS, CDR2 YYNGEE. V gave up 0 bases and J gave up 6 bases; unmatched junction bases: 13. The CDR3 nucleotides are TGTGCCAGCAGCGTAGTCCCCACTAGCGGGACCCAATACGATACGCAGTATTTT. Translation gives CASSVVPTSGTQYDTQYF.

The chain employs TRBV15 and TRBJ2-7, with 7 bases lining up with TRBD1. The CDR3 covers 14 residues. CDR1 is LNHNV, CDR2 YYDKDF, per germline (reference sequence). V lost 0 bases, J lost 13 bases, and 12 bases stayed unmatched. The CDR3 protein is CATSRDQGVNSYYF. CDR3 coding DNA: TGTGCCACCAGCAGAGATCAGGGGGTGAACTCCTATTACTTC.

CDR3 loop: CASRPGTGRNQPQHF. CDR3 sequence (DNA): TGTGCCAGCAGGCCCGGGACAGGACGCAATCAGCCCCAGCATTTT. The V and J genes are TRBV28 and TRBJ1-5; TRBD1 matches at 8 bases. Losses at the gene ends were 6 bases for V and 2 bases for J; bases not matched to a gene: 6. The CDR3 is made up of 15 amino acids. Germline CDR1 is MDHEN and CDR2 is SYDVKM.

The chain couples TRBV6-1 to TRBJ2-1; 7 nucleotides match TRBD1. This CDR3 comprises 16 residues. Trimming at V came to 2 bases and at J to 4 bases, leaving 8 bases not matched to a gene. The germline V gene has CDR1 MNHNS and CDR2 SASEGT. This chain's CDR3 is CASSEWTGPTYNEQFF. The CDR3 DNA is TGTGCCAGCAGTGAATGGACAGGCCCAACGTACAATGAGCAGTTCTTC.

This chain uses TRBV7-2 with TRBJ2-1; TRBD2 might be the D (6 bases). Trimming left V 6 bases short and J 7 bases short, with 10 bases between. Looked up from germline, CDR1 is SGHTA and CDR2 is FQGNSA. The CDR3 length is 12 residues. CDR3 region: CASSMGGNEQFF. CDR3 nucleotide sequence: TGTGCCAGCAGTATGGGGGGTAATGAGCAGTTCTTC.

The chain uses TRBV4-1 and TRBJ1-4; D is possibly TRBD1 (6 bases). V lost 8 bases and J lost 3, with 13 bases in between. This CDR3 is 14 amino acids long. Germline V lookup: CDR1 MGHRA, CDR2 YSYEKL. The CDR3 coding sequence is TGCGCCAGCGCCACAGGGACGGCTAATGAAAAACTGTTTTTT. It yields the protein CASATGTANEKLFF.